This TCR beta chain is drawn from a study of blood T cell repertoires in COVID-19. Study-wide context: The samples span acute and convalescent COVID-19 from the United States, Italy and Spain. The analysed material was cDNA or gDNA that came from T cells, B-cell-depleted T cells, or PBMCs.

Trimming left V 6 bases short and J 6 bases short, with 26 bases between. This CDR3 contains 17 residues. Germline lookup yields CDR1 ENHRY and CDR2 SYGVKD. This clone was recorded many times. Per the original data handling: Amplification with reference gene primers provided the estimates of nucleated cell counts. The repertoire was sequenced with immunoSEQ multiplex PCR; TCRdb's copy has only in-frame clones and lacks some. Clone size and V and J calls were adopted from that table, with D and trimming inferred from the DNA. In the table there are 92,000 or so clones, around 72% of which are singletons.

The chain joins TRBV10-3 to TRBJ1-2; perhaps TRBD1 as D (5 bases). The sequenced sample consisted of peripheral blood. This TCR came from a woman aged 80 or over with acute or convalescent COVID-19. CDR3: CAISPLLVVSGRNGYTF. The CDR3 nucleotides read TGTGCCATCAGCCCATTATTGGTTGTCTCAGGGCGTAATGGCTACACCTTC.